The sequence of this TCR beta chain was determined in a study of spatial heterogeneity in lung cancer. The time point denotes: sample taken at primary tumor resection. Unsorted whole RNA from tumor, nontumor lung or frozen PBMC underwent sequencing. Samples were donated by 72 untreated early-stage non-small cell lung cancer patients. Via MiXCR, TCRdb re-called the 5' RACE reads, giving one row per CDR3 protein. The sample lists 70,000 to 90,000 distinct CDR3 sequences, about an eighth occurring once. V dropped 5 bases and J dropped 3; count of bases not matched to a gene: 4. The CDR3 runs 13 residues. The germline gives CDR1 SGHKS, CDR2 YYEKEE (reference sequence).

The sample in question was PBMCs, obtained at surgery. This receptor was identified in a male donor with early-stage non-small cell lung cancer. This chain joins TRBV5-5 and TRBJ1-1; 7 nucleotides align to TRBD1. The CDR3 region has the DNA TGTGCCAGCAGTTTTACAGGGGACACTGAAGCTTTCTTT. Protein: CASSFTGDTEAFF.